This TCR beta chain was obtained from a study of lymphopenia after photon versus proton radiotherapy. Using immunoSEQ multiplex PCR, the repertoire was profiled, and TCRdb retains in-frame clones only, with some absent. Altogether about 160,000 clones are present, about 88% being singletons, with the ten largest covering about 4.7%. Sample: peripheral blood, taken from a patient treated with photon-based radiotherapy. The TCR comes from a man aged 50 to 60 with gastric cancer.

In DNA, the CDR3 is TGTGCCAGCAGCCAGGGGGGACTAGAGTACGAGCAGTACTTC. Its protein product is CASSQGGLEYEQYF. The chain carries TRBV4-2 and TRBJ2-7, with 8 bases that match TRBD2. The J segment lost 4 bases and the V segment lost 3 bases, leaving 5 bases of the junction unmatched. The V gene's germline CDR1 is LGHNA and CDR2 YNFKEQ. The CDR3 extends over 14 amino acids.